This TCR beta chain comes out of a study of cytomegalovirus exposure and HLA in healthy donors. The wider study: A later analysis reported the same platform for the roughly 120 validation repertoires and the 666 first-cohort repertoires. Study-level results: Reported results showed that the classifier diagnosed cytomegalovirus status with high specificity and sensitivity.

A remark on this clone: Its antigen remains unidentified.

Germline CDR1 LGHNA, CDR2 YSLEER. The CDR3 is made up of 20 amino acids. V lost 2 bases to trimming and J lost 3 bases; unmatched junction nucleotides: 11. This table comes from immunoSEQ multiplex PCR, and its TCRdb copy is limited to in-frame clones, with some not included. The sample includes approximately 140,000 clones, about 90% of them seen just once. The sequenced sample was PBMCs. The chain links TRBV4-3 to TRBJ2-6; TRBD1 matches 12 bases. The source of this sequence is a young woman in good health and CMV-seropositive. CDR3 sequence (DNA): TGCGCCAGCAGCCAATACACTACCGGGACAGGGGGCGGTGGGGCCAACGTCCTGACTTTC. As protein: CASSQYTTGTGGGGANVLTF.